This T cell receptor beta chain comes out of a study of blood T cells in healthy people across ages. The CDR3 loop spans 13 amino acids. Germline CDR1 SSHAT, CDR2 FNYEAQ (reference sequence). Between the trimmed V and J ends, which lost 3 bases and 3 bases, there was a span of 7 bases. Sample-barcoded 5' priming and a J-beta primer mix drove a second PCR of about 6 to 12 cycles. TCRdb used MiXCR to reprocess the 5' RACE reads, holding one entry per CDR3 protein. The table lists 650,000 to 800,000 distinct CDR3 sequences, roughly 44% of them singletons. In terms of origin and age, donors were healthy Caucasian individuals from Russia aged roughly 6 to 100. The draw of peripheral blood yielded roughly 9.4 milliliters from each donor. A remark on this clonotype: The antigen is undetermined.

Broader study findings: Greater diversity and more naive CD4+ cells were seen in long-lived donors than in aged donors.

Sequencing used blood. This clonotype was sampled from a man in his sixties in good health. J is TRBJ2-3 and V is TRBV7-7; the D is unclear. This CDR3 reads CASSLSQTDTQYF. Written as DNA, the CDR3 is TGTGCCAGCAGCTTGAGTCAGACAGATACGCAGTATTTT.